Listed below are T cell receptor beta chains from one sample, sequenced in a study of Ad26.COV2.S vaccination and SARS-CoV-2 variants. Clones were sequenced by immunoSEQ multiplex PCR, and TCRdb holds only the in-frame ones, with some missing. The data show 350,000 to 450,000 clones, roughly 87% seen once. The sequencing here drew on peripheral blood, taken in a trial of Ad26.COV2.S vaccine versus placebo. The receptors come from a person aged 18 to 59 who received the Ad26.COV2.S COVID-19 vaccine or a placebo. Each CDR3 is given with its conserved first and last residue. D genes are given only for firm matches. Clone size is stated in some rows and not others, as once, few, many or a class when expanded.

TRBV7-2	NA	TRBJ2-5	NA	CASSLRGLQETQYF	TGTGCCAGCAGCTTAAGGGGTCTCCAAGAGACCCAGTACTTC
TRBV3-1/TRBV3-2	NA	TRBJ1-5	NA	CASSHRQGHQPQHF	TGTGCCAGCAGCCATCGGCAGGGCCATCAGCCCCAGCATTTT
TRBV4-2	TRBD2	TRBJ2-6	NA	CASSQDSGRGDSGANVLTF	TGTGCCAGCAGCCAAGATTCGGGGCGGGGGGACTCTGGGGCCAACGTCCTGACTTTC
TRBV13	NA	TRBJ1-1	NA	CASSLEGGTEAFF	TGTGCCAGCAGCTTAGAGGGGGGGACTGAAGCTTTCTTT
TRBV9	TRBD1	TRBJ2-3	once	CASSVGQGGTDTQYF	TGTGCCAGCAGCGTAGGTCAGGGGGGCACAGATACGCAGTATTTT
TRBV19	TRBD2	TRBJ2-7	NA	CASSIDSGFSYEQYF	TGTGCCAGTAGTATAGATAGCGGGTTCTCCTACGAGCAGTACTTC
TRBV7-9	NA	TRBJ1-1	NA	CASSPLRQLNTEAFF	TGTGCCAGCAGTCCCTTACGTCAGTTGAACACTGAAGCTTTCTTT
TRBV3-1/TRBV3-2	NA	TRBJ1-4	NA	CASSQPGPNEKLFF	TGTGCCAGCAGCCAACCGGGACCTAATGAAAAACTGTTTTTT
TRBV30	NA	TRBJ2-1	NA	CAWNRDYEQFF	TGTGCCTGGAACAGGGATTATGAGCAGTTCTTC
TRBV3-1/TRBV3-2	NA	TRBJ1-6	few	CASSQGGDLHF	TGTGCCAGCAGCCAAGGGGGTGATCTCCACTTT
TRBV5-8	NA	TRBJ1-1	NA	CASSLVRQGKTEAFF	TGTGCCAGCAGCTTGGTTCGGCAGGGAAAAACTGAAGCTTTCTTT
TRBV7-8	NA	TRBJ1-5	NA	CASSSAGGFQPQHF	TGTGCCAGCAGCTCAGCGGGGGGCTTTCAGCCCCAGCATTTT
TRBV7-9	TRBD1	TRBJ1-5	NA	CASSYGQGAYQPQHF	TGTGCCAGCAGCTATGGTCAGGGGGCTTATCAGCCCCAGCATTTT
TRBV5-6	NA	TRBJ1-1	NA	CASSLTGPNTEAFF	TGTGCCAGCAGCCTGACAGGACCGAACACTGAAGCTTTCTTT
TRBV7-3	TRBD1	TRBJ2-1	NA	CASSRTGGDYNEQFF	TGTGCCAGCAGCAGGACAGGGGGCGACTACAATGAGCAGTTCTTC
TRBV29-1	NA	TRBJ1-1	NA	CSVERARGTEAFF	TGCAGCGTTGAGAGGGCCAGGGGCACTGAAGCTTTCTTT
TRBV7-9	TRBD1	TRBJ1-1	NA	CASRPSPGTGKTEAFF	TGTGCCAGCAGGCCCTCTCCCGGGACAGGCAAAACTGAAGCTTTCTTT
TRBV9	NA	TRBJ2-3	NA	CASSVYGSTDTQYF	TGTGCCAGCAGCGTATATGGCAGCACAGATACGCAGTATTTT
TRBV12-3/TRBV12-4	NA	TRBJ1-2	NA	CASSEVGSGGYTF	TGTGCCAGCAGTGAGGTAGGAAGCGGTGGCTACACCTTC
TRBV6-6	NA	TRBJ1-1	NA	CASSPDRVNTEAFF	TGTGCCAGCAGTCCGGACAGAGTGAACACTGAAGCTTTCTTT
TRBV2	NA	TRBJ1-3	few	CASSEGANWPGNTIYF	TGTGCCAGCAGTGAAGGAGCAAACTGGCCTGGAAACACCATATATTTT
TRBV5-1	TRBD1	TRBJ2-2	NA	CASSFPGQKNTGELFF	TGCGCCAGCAGCTTCCCGGGACAGAAGAACACCGGGGAGCTGTTTTTT
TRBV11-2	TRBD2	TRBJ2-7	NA	CASREAGGLYEQYF	TGTGCCAGCAGAGAGGCGGGGGGGCTCTACGAGCAGTACTTC
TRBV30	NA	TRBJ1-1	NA	CAWSVRPKRSEAFF	TGTGCCTGGAGTGTAAGGCCGAAGAGATCTGAAGCTTTCTTT
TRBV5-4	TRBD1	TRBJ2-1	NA	CASSQTGDNEQFF	TGTGCCAGCAGCCAGACAGGGGACAATGAGCAGTTCTTC
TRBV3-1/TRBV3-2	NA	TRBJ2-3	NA	CASSIGSGDTQYF	TGTGCCAGCAGCATCGGGAGCGGGGATACGCAGTATTTT
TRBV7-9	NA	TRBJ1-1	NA	CASSRQVSAFF	TGTGCCAGCAGCCGACAGGTTTCAGCTTTCTTT
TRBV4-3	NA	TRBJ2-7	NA	CASSRSRGTYEQYF	TGCGCCAGCAGCCGGTCCCGCGGGACCTACGAGCAGTACTTC
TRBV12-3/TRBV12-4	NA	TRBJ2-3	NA	CASSGTNTQYF	TGTGCCAGCAGTGGGACGAATACGCAGTATTTT
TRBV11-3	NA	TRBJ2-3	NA	CASSRRSLGDTDTQYF	TGTGCCAGCAGCAGGCGGTCCCTGGGTGACACAGATACGCAGTATTTT
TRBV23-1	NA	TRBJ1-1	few	CASSQSTRQNTEAFF	TGCGCCAGCAGTCAATCGACACGGCAGAACACTGAAGCTTTCTTT
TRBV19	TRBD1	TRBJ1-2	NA	CASRAQGARNYGYTF	TGTGCCAGTAGGGCTCAGGGGGCGCGTAACTATGGCTACACCTTC
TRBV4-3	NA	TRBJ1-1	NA	CASSQDSPWGDTEAFF	TGCGCCAGCAGCCAAGATTCGCCATGGGGTGACACTGAAGCTTTCTTT
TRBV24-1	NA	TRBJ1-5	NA	CATSTGPNQPQHF	TGTGCCACCAGCACGGGGCCCAATCAGCCCCAGCATTTT
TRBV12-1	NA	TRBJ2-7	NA	CASILPSRQGGYEQYF	TGTGCCAGCATCCTCCCCAGTCGACAGGGGGGCTACGAGCAGTACTTC
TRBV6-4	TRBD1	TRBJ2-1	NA	CASSDSMTGLREQFF	TGTGCCAGCAGTGACTCAATGACAGGGCTCCGTGAGCAGTTCTTC
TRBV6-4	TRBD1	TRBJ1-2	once	CASSSIESSLTGTETGYTF	TGTGCCAGCAGTTCCATCGAATCCTCCTTAACCGGGACAGAAACGGGCTACACCTTC
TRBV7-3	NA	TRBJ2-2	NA	CASSLTSGAWGTGELFF	TGTGCCAGCAGCTTAACGTCAGGGGCTTGGGGGACCGGGGAGCTGTTTTTT
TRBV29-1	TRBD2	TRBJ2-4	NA	CSVGGLAGVGKNIQYF	TGCAGCGTTGGAGGACTAGCGGGGGTAGGCAAAAACATTCAGTACTTC
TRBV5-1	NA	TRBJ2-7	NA	CASSPGQGGYEQYF	TGCGCCAGCAGCCCAGGACAGGGAGGGTACGAGCAGTACTTC
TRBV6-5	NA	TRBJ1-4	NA	CASSYSDGNEKLFF	TGTGCCAGCAGTTACTCGGACGGGAATGAAAAACTGTTTTTT
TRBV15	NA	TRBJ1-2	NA	CATSSKRGGDDGYTF	TGTGCCACCAGCAGCAAACGTGGAGGGGACGATGGCTACACCTTC
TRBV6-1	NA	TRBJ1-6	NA	CASSDSTYSYNSPLHF	TGTGCCAGCAGTGATAGCACCTACTCCTATAATTCACCCCTCCACTTT
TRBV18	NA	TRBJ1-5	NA	CASSPPLRQVYSNQPQHF	TGTGCCAGCTCACCACCACTACGACAGGTCTATAGCAATCAGCCCCAGCATTTT
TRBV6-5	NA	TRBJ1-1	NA	CASSYYRVGSEAFF	TGTGCCAGCAGTTACTACAGGGTAGGATCTGAAGCTTTCTTT
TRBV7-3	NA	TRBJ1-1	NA	CASSGAMNTEAFF	TGTGCCAGCAGCGGAGCCATGAACACTGAAGCTTTCTTT
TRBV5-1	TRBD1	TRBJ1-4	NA	CASSLAGQGTEKLFF	TGCGCCAGCAGCTTGGCCGGACAGGGGACTGAAAAACTGTTTTTT
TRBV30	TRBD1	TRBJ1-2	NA	CAWNLDRGGNGYTF	TGTGCCTGGAATCTCGACAGGGGGGGAAATGGCTACACCTTC
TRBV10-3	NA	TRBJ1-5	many	CAISTQGAGQPQHF	TGTGCCATCAGCACACAGGGAGCGGGTCAGCCCCAGCATTTT
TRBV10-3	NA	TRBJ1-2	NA	CAISESKQVYGYTF	TGTGCCATCAGTGAGTCGAAGCAAGTGTATGGCTACACCTTC
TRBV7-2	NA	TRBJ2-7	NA	CASSLESGAVLREQYF	TGTGCCAGCAGCTTAGAGAGCGGCGCAGTCCTACGGGAGCAGTACTTC
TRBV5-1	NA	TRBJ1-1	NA	CASSSTGILNTEAFF	TGCGCCAGCAGCTCTACAGGGATTCTGAACACTGAAGCTTTCTTT
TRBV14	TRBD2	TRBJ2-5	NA	CASSPGLATPGWYQETQYF	TGTGCCAGCAGCCCAGGACTAGCGACCCCTGGTTGGTACCAAGAGACCCAGTACTTC
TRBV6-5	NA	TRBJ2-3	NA	CASSPRVDTQYF	TGTGCCAGCAGTCCAAGGGTAGATACGCAGTATTTT
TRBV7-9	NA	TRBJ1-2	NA	CASSGPGYTF	TGTGCCAGCTCGGGGCCTGGCTACACCTTC